This T cell receptor beta chain originates from a study of blood T cell repertoires in COVID-19. Using immunoSEQ multiplex PCR, the repertoire was profiled, and TCRdb retains in-frame clones only, with some absent. The data show around 150,000 clones, roughly 89% seen once. The CDR3 has 16 residues. The ends lost 10 bases at V and 3 bases at J; junction bases unmatched: 18. The germline CDR1 and CDR2 sequences are LNHDA and SQIVND (reference sequence). The gene calls are TRBV19 and TRBJ2-7, with 7 positions matching TRBD2. Sequenced sample: peripheral blood. The receptor comes from a human donor in a cohort sampled during active COVID-19. DNA for the CDR3: TGTGCCACTACAGTTTCAGGGACTACCAAGGACTACGAGCAGTACTTC. It encodes CATTVSGTTKDYEQYF.